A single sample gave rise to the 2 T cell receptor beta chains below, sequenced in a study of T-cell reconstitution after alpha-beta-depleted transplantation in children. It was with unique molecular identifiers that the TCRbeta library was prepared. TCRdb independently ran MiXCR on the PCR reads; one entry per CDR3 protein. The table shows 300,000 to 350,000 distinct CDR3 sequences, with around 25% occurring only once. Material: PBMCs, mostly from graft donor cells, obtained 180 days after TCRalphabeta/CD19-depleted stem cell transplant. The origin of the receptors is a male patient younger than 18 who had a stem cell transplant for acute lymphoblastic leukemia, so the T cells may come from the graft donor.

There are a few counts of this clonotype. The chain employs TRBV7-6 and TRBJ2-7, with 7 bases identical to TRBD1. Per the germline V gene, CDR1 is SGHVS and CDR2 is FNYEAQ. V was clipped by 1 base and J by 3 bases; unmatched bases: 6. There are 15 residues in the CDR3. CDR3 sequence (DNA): TGTGCCAGCAGCTTAGGGGACAGTGCTGACTACGAGCAGTACTTC. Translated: CASSLGDSADYEQYF.

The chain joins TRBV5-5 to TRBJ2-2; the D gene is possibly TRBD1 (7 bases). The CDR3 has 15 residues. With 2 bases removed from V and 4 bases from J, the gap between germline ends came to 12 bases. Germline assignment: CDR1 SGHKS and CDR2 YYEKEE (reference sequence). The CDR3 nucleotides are TGTGCCAGCAGCTTCGGAGGGGGCGGCACCGGGGAGCTGTTTTTT. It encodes CASSFGGGGTGELFF.